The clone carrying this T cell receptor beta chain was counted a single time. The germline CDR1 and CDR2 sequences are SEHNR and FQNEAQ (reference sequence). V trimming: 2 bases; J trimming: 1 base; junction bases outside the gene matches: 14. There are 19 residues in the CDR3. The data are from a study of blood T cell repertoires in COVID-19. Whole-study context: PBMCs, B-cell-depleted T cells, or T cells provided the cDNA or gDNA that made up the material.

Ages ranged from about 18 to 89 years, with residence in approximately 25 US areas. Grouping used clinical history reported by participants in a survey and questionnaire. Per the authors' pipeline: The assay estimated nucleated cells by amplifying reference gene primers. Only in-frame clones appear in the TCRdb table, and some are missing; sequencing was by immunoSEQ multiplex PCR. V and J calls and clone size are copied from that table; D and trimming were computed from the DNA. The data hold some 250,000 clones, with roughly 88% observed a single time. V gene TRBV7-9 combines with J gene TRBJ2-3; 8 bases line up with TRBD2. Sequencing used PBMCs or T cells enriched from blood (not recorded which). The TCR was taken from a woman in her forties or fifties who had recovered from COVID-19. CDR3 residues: CASSLLRAPDGRGTDTQYF. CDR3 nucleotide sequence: TGTGCCAGCAGCTTATTGCGGGCCCCCGACGGGAGGGGCACAGATACGCAGTATTTT.